This is a list of T cell receptor beta chains from one sample in a study of blood T cell repertoires in COVID-19. Clones were sequenced by immunoSEQ multiplex PCR, and TCRdb holds only the in-frame ones, with some missing. The table records approximately 89,000 clones, 60% to 85% of them present only once. The source material was peripheral blood. These receptor sequences come from a human donor in a cohort sampled during active COVID-19. Both conserved end residues are part of each CDR3. D genes are given only for firm matches. Size tells how often a clone was seen (once, few, many) or the class of an expanded clone, and some rows leave it out.

j_call,cdr3_length,v_call,clone_size,d_call,cdr3_aa,cdr3_nt
TRBJ1-2,12,TRBV28,-,-,CASRQPIRGYTF,TGTGCCAGCAGACAACCGATTCGCGGCTACACCTTC
TRBJ2-7,13,TRBV7-9,-,TRBD1,CASSPWTGSEQYF,TGTGCCAGCAGTCCTTGGACAGGGAGCGAGCAGTACTTC
TRBJ2-2,15,TRBV28,once,TRBD2,CASRGLAGAVGELFF,TGTGCCAGCAGAGGACTAGCGGGAGCTGTCGGGGAGCTGTTTTTT
TRBJ1-2,14,TRBV9,once,-,CASSFPGIPYGYTF,TGTGCCAGCAGCTTCCCCGGGATCCCCTATGGCTACACCTTC
TRBJ2-2,14,TRBV19,-,TRBD2,CASTLAVGRGELFF,TGTGCCAGTACACTAGCGGTCGGGAGGGGGGAGCTGTTTTTT
TRBJ2-1,15,TRBV19,-,TRBD1,CASSRGQGNANEQFF,TGTGCCAGTAGTAGAGGACAGGGGAACGCCAATGAGCAGTTCTTC
TRBJ2-7,15,TRBV29-1,-,TRBD2,CSVVGLAVDSYEQYF,TGCAGCGTTGTGGGACTAGCGGTGGACTCCTACGAGCAGTACTTC
TRBJ2-2,14,TRBV19,once,-,CASIQRGSGGELFF,TGTGCCAGTATCCAAAGGGGGTCCGGCGGGGAGCTGTTTTTT
TRBJ2-1,16,TRBV11-1,-,TRBD1,CASSTRDRGFLDEQFF,TGTGCCAGCAGCACGCGGGACAGGGGGTTCTTGGATGAGCAGTTCTTC
TRBJ2-2,16,TRBV9,-,TRBD2,CASSEKGLAGAGELFF,TGTGCCAGCAGCGAGAAGGGACTAGCGGGAGCCGGGGAGCTGTTTTTT
TRBJ1-2,13,TRBV7-9,-,-,CASSVSVGYGYTF,TGTGCCAGCAGCGTAAGCGTGGGTTATGGCTACACCTTC
TRBJ2-7,13,TRBV5-1,once,TRBD1,CASSPRGLDEQYF,TGCGCCAGCAGCCCCAGGGGGCTGGACGAGCAGTACTTC
TRBJ2-7,14,TRBV4-3,-,TRBD2,CASSQQREMGEQYF,TGCGCCAGCAGCCAGCAGCGGGAAATGGGAGAGCAGTACTTC
TRBJ2-7,15,TRBV9,once,TRBD2,CASSVRASGSGEQYF,TGTGCCAGCAGCGTACGGGCTAGCGGGAGTGGGGAGCAGTACTTC
TRBJ2-1,11,TRBV2,-,-,CATQGGNEQFF,TGTGCCACCCAGGGTGGGAATGAGCAGTTCTTC
TRBJ1-6,15,TRBV27,-,-,CASRPPGANNSPLHF,TGTGCCAGCCGCCCCCCGGGTGCGAATAATTCACCCCTCCACTTT
TRBJ2-1,16,TRBV10-3,-,-,CAISEPSGQSYNEQFF,TGTGCCATCAGTGAGCCCAGCGGGCAATCCTACAATGAGCAGTTCTTC
TRBJ1-2,14,TRBV19,once,-,CASSTPSDNYGYTF,TGTGCCAGTAGTACCCCGAGCGACAACTATGGCTACACCTTC
TRBJ1-2,15,TRBV4-2,-,TRBD1,CASSPWTGDLYGYTF,TGTGCCAGCAGCCCGTGGACAGGGGACCTCTATGGCTACACCTTC
TRBJ2-1,12,TRBV6-5,-,-,CASSTARGEQFF,TGTGCCAGCAGTACAGCCCGGGGGGAGCAGTTCTTC
TRBJ1-5,13,TRBV19,few,-,CASSIDGDQPQHF,TGTGCCAGTAGTATCGACGGAGATCAGCCCCAGCATTTT
TRBJ1-1,13,TRBV7-9,-,-,CASSLGTLTEAFF,TGTGCCAGCAGCCTAGGTACTCTCACTGAAGCTTTCTTT
TRBJ2-2,17,TRBV5-5,-,-,CASSFGGRMTNTGELFF,TGTGCCAGCAGCTTTGGAGGGCGGATGACGAACACCGGGGAGCTGTTTTTT
TRBJ2-7,15,TRBV10-1,many,TRBD2,CASSPTSLSSYEQYF,TGCGCCAGCAGCCCGACTAGCCTAAGCTCCTACGAGCAGTACTTC
TRBJ1-3,15,TRBV7-2,once,-,CASSSGLGQGNTIYF,TGTGCCAGCAGCTCGGGTTTGGGTCAAGGTAACACCATATATTTT
TRBJ1-6,15,TRBV29-1,-,TRBD1,CSVRTGGFPNSPLHF,TGCAGCGTGCGGACAGGGGGGTTTCCAAATTCACCCCTCCACTTT
TRBJ2-1,16,TRBV14,-,TRBD2,CASSQAHGLAGGGQFF,TGTGCCAGCAGCCAAGCTCATGGACTAGCGGGAGGAGGGCAGTTCTTC